This TCR beta chain was identified during a study of T-cell memory formation after mild COVID-19. TCRdb reprocessed the 5' RACE reads via MiXCR and lists one record per CDR3 protein. The sample holds about 320,000 distinct CDR3 sequences, 13% to 15% seen once. Trimming removed 5 bases from V and 4 bases from J, with 12 bases in between. This CDR3 is built from 13 residues. Germline lookup yields CDR1 MNHNS and CDR2 SASEGT. This clonotype has just a few counts. The sequenced sample was PBMCs or a T cell subset sorted from them (not recorded which). The V and J genes are TRBV6-1 and TRBJ2-7; perhaps TRBD1 as D (6 bases). The origin of this receptor is a young man who had mild COVID-19 (a few samples of this study predate the infection). Cell type and time point are not known. CDR3: CASSPPGQYEQYV. As DNA, the CDR3 is TGTGCCAGCAGTCCACCCGGACAGTACGAGCAGTACGTC.